The clone carrying this TCR beta chain was seen only once. This specimen comes from a study of blood T cell repertoires in COVID-19. As for the study in general: Some COVID-19 samples were acute and others convalescent; all came from the United States, Italy and Spain. The analysed material was cDNA or gDNA that came from T cells, B-cell-depleted T cells, or PBMCs.

Germline V gene sequence: CDR1 LNHDA, CDR2 SQIVND (reference sequence). V was cut by 5 bases and J by 5 bases, with 15 bases left in between. The CDR3 runs to 14 residues. Authors' processing steps: How many nucleated cells were present was estimated from reference gene primer amplification. The method was immunoSEQ multiplex PCR; TCRdb's version includes in-frame clones alone and lacks a portion of them. V, J and clone size derive from that table, while D and trimming were established from the DNA sequence. The data hold some 150,000 clones, with more than 85% observed a single time. The sequenced sample was peripheral blood. This TCR was recovered from a woman older than 75 in a cohort sampled during active or convalescent COVID-19. The chain employs TRBV19 and TRBJ1-1, with D unclear. The CDR3, as DNA: TGTGCCAGTAGTCGTAATCCAGGTGTTACTGAAGCTTTCTTT. It encodes CASSRNPGVTEAFF.